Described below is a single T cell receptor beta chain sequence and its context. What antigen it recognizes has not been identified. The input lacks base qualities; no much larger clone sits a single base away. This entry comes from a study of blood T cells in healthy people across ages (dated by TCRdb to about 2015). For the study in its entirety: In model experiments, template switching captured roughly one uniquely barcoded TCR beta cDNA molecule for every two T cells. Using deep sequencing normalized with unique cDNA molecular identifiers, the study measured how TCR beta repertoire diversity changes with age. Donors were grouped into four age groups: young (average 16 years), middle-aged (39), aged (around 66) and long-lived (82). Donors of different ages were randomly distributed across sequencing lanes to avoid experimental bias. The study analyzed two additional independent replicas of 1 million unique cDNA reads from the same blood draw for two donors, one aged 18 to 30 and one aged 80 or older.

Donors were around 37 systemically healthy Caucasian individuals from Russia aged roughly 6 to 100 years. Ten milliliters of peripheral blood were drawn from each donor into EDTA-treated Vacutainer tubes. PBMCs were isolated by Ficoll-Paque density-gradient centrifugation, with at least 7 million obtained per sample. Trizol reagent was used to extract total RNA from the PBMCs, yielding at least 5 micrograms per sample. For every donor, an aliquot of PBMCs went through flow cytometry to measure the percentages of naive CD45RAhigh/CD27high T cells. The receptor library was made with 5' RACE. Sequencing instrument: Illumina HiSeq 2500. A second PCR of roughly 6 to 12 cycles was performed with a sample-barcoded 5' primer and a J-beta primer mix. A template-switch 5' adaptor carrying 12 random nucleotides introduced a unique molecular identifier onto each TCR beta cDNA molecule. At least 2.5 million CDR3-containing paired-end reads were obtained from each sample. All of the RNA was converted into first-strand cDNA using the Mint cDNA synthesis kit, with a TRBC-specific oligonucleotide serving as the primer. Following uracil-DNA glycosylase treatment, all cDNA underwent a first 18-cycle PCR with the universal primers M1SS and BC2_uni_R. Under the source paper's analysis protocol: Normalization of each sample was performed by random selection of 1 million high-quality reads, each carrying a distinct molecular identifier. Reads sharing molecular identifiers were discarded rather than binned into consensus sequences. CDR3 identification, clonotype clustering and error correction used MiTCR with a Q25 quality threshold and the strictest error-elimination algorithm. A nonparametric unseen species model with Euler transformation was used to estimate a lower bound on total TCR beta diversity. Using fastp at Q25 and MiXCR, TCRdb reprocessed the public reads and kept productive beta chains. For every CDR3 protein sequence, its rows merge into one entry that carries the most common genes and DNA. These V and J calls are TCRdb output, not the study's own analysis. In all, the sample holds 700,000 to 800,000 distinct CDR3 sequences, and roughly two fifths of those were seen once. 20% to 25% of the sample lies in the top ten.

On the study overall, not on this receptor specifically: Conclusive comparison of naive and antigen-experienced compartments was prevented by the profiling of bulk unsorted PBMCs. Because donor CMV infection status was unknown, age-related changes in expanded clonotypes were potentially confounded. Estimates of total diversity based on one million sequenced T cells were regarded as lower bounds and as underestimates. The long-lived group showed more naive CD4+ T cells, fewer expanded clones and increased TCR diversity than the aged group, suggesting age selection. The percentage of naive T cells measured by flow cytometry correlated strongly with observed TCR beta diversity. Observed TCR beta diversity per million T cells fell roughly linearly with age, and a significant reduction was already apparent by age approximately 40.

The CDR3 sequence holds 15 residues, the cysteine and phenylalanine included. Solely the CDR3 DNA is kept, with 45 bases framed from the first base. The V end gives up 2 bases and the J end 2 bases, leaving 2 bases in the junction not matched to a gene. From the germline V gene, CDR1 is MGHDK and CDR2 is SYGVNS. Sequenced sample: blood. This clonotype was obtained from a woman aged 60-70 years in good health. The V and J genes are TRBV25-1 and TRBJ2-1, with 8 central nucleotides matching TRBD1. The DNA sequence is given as TGTGCCAGCAGTGAAGAGGGACAGGCCTACAATGAGCAGTTCTTC. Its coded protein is CASSEEGQAYNEQFF.